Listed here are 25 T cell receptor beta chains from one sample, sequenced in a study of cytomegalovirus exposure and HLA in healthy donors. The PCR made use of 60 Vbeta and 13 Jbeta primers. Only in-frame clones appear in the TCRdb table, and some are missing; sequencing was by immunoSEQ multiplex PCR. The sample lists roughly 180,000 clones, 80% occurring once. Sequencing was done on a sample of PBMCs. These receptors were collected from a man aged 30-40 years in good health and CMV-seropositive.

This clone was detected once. The CDR3 here is CASSDETGRRELFF. The CDR3 bases are TGTGCCAGCAGTGATGAAACGGGTCGGAGGGAGCTGTTTTTT. This rearrangement joins TRBV25-1 to TRBJ2-2, with D unclear. The CDR3 covers 14 residues. Trimming removed 3 bases from V and 9 bases from J, with 14 bases in between. CDR1 and CDR2 (germline): MGHDK, SYGVNS.

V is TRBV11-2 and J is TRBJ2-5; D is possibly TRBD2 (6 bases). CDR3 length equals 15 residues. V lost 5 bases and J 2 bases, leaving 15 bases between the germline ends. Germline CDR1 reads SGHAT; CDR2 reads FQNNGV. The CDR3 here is CASSRLGGPQETQYF. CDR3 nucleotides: TGTGCCAGCAGCCGGCTGGGGGGTCCACAAGAGACCCAGTACTTC.

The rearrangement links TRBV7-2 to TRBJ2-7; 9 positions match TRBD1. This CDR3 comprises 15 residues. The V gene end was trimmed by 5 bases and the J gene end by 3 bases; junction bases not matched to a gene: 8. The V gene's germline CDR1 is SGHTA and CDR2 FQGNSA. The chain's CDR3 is CASSTPGQGLYEQYF. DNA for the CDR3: TGTGCCAGCAGCACTCCGGGACAGGGCCTCTACGAGCAGTACTTC.

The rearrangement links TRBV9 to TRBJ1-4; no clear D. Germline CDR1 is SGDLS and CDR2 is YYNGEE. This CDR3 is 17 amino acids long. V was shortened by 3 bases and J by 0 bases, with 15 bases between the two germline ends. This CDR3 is CASSGLDGVATNEKLFF. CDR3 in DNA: TGTGCCAGCAGCGGACTTGACGGAGTTGCAACTAATGAAAAACTGTTTTTT.

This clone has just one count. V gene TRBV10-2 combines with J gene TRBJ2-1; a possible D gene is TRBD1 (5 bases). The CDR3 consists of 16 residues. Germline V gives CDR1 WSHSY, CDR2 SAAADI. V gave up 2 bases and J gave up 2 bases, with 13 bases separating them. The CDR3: CASSESLQVPYNEQFF. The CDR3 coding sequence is TGCGCCAGCAGTGAGAGTTTACAGGTACCCTACAATGAGCAGTTCTTC.

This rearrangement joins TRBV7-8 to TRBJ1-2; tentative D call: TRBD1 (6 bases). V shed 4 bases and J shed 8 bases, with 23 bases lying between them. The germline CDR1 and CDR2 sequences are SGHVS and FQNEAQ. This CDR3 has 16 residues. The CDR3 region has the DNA TGTGCCAGCAGCTCAACCCGCCAGGGGACCCTTATCGGCTACACCTTC. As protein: CASSSTRQGTLIGYTF.

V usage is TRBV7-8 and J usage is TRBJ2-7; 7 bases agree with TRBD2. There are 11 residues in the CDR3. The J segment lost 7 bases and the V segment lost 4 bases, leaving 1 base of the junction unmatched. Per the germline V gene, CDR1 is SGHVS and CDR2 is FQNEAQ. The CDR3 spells CASSWGGEQYF. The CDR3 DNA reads TGTGCCAGCAGCTGGGGGGGGGAGCAGTACTTC.

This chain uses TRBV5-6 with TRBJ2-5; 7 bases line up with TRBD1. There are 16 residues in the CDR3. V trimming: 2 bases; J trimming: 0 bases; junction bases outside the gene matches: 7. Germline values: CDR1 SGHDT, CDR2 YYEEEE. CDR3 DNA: TGTGCCAGCAGCTTACAGGGGCCTGGGTACCAAGAGACCCAGTACTTC. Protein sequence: CASSLQGPGYQETQYF.

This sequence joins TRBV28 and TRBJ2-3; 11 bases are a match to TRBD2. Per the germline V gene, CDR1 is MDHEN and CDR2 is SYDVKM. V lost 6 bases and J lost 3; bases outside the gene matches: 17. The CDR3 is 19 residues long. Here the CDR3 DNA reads TGTGCCAGCAGGAGACAGGGGTTAGCGGGAGGGGGAGTGACAGATACGCAGTATTTT. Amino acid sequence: CASRRQGLAGGGVTDTQYF.

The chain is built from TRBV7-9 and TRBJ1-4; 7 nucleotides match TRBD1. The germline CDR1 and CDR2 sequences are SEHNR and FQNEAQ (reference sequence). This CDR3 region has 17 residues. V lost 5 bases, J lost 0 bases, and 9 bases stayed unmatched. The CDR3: CASSPNRDRPTNEKLFF. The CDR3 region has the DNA TGTGCCAGCAGCCCGAACAGGGACAGACCAACTAATGAAAAACTGTTTTTT.

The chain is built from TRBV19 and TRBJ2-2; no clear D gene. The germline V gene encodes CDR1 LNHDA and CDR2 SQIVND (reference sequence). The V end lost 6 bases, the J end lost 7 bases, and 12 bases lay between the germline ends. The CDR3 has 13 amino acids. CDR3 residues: CASRPSVVGELFF. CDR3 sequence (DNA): TGTGCCAGTAGACCCAGCGTCGTCGGGGAGCTGTTTTTT.

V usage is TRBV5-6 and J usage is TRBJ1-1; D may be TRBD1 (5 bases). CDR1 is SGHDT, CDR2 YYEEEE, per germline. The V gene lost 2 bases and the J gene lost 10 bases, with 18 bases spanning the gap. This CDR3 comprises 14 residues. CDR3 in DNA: TGTGCCAGCAGCTTTACAGGACGGCAGATGGGAGCTTTCTTT. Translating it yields CASSFTGRQMGAFF.

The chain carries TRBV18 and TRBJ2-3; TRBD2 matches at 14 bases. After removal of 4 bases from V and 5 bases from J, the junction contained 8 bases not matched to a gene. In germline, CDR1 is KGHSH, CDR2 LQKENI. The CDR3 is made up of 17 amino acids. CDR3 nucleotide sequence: TGTGCCAGCTCACAGCAGACTAGCGGGGGGGCCGTAGATACGCAGTATTTT. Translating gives CASSQQTSGGAVDTQYF.

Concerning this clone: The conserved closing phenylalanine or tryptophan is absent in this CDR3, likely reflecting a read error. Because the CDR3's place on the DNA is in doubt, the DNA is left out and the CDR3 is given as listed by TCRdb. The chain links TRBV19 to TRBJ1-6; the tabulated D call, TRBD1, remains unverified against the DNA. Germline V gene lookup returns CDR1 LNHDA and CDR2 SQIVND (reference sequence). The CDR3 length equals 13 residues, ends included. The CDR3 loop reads CASSIAKVLGTGV.

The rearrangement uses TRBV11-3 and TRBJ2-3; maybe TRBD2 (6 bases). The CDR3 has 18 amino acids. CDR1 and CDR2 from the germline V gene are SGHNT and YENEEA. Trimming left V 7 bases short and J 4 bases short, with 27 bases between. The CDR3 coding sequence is TGTGCCAGCACCGCCTGGGACTCTCACACCCGATCGGCAGATACGCAGTATTTT. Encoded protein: CASTAWDSHTRSADTQYF. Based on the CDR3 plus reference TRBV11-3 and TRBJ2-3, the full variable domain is EAGVVQSPRYKIIEKKQPVAFWCNPISGHNTLYWYLQNLGQGPELLIRYENEEAVDDSQLPKDRFSAERLKGVDSTLKIQPAELGDSAVYLCASTAWDSHTRSADTQYFGPGTRLTVL.

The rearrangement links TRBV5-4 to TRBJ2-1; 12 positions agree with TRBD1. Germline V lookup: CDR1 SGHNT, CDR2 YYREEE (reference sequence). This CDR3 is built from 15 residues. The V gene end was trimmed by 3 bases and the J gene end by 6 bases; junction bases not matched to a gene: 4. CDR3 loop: CASSWGTGGFNEQFF. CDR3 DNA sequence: TGTGCCAGCAGCTGGGGGACAGGGGGCTTCAATGAGCAGTTCTTC.

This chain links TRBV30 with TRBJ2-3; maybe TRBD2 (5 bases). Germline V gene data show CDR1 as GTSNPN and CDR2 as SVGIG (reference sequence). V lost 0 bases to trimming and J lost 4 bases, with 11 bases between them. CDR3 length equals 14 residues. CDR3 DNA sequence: TGTGCCTGGAGTGTGCTAGCCCGCGCAGATACGCAGTATTTT. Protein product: CAWSVLARADTQYF.

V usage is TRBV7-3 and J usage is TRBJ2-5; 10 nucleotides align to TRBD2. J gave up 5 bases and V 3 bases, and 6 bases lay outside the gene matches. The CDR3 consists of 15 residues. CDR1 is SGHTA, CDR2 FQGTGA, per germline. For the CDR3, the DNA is TGTGCCAGCAGCTTGTCAGCGGGAGGGTTGGAGACCCAGTACTTC. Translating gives CASSLSAGGLETQYF.

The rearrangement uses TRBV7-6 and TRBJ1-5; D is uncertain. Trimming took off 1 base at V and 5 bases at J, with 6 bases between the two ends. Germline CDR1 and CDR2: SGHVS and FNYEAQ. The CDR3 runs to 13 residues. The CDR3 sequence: CASSLGGDQPQHF. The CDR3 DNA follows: TGTGCCAGCAGCTTAGGCGGGGATCAGCCCCAGCATTTT.

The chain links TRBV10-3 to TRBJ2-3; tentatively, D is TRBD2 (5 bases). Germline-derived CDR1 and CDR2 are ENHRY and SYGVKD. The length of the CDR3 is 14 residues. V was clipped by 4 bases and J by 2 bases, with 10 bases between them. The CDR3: CAISATGSTDTQYF. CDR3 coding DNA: TGTGCCATCAGTGCTACGGGATCCACAGATACGCAGTATTTT.

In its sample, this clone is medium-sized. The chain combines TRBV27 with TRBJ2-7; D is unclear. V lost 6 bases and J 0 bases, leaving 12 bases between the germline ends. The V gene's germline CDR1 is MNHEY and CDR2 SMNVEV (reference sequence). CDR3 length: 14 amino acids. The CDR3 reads CASRIAEISYEQYF. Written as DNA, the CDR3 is TGTGCCAGCAGAATCGCCGAGATCTCCTACGAGCAGTACTTC.

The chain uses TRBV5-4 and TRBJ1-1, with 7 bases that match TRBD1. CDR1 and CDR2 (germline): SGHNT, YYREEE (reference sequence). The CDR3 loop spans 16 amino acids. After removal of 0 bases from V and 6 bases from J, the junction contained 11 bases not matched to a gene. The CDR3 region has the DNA TGTGCCAGCAGCTTGGAGTCAGGGGGACCTTTATCTGAAGCTTTCTTT. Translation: CASSLESGGPLSEAFF.

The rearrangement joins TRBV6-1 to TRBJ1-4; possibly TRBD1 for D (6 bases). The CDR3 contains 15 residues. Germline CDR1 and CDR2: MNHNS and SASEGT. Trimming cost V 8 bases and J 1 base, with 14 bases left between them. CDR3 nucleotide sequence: TGTGCCAGCCTCGGGGGGCCTATAACTAATGAAAAACTGTTTTTT. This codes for CASLGGPITNEKLFF.

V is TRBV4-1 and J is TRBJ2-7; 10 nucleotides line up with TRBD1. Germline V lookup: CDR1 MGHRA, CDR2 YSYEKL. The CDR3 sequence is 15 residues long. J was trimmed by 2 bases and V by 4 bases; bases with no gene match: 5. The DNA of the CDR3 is TGCGCCAGCAGCCCTACCGGGACAGGGGCCTACGAGCAGTACTTC. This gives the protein CASSPTGTGAYEQYF.

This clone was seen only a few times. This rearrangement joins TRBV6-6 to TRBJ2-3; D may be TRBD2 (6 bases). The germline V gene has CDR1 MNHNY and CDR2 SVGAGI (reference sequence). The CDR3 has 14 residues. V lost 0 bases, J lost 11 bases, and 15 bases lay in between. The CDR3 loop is CASSYSEWVAEQYF. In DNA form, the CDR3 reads TGTGCCAGCAGTTACTCGGAGTGGGTAGCGGAGCAGTATTTT.